This TCR beta chain was captured by sequencing in a study of beta chain features in type 1 diabetes. Overall study findings and caveats: Within each of all four CD4+ subsets, Type 1 diabetes patients had TCRB CDR3s that were moderately but significantly shorter. It was among patients, rather than healthy donors, that naive, central memory and Treg TCRB repertoires appeared more similar.

The CDR3 extends over 14 amino acids. V was shortened by 4 bases and J by 4 bases, with 11 bases between the two germline ends. CDR1 is MGHDK, CDR2 SYGVNS, per germline. A word on this clone: Its target is not known.

All of the isolated RNA was reverse transcribed, so expressed TCRB transcripts were sequenced. Several million reads were obtained on average from naive, central memory and regulatory T cell samples. Assay used: immunoSEQ multiplex PCR; TCRdb lists only in-frame clones, some missing. The table has fewer than 110,000 clones, under 30% seen once; the top ten hold less than 0.65%. Sampling consisted of one heparinised blood draw per donor, averaging around 110 mL. Via CD45RO/CCR7/CD25/CD127/CD95/CD27, cells of the CD4+ naive, central memory, regulatory and stem cell-like memory subsets were sorted. The sample comprised central memory CD4+ T cells from blood. The receptor comes from a woman aged 18-30 years with type 1 diabetes. The chain carries TRBV25-1 and TRBJ1-5; D is uncertain. CDR3 coding DNA: TGTGCCAGCAGTGTTGCGGGTGATAATCAGCCCCAGCATTTT. This sequence encodes CASSVAGDNQPQHF.